Following are 30 T cell receptor beta chains from one sample sequenced in a study of blood T cells in healthy people across ages. Combining a sample-barcoded 5' primer with a J-beta primer mix, a second PCR ran for 7 to 11 cycles. From the 5' RACE reads, TCRdb called clonotypes with MiXCR, one entry per CDR3 protein. Of roughly 1.5 million distinct CDR3 sequences in the sample, approximately 39% were seen once. What was sequenced was blood. The origin of the receptors is a woman aged 18-29 years in good health.

This clonotype was seen a handful of times. The V and J genes are TRBV14 and TRBJ2-1; TRBD2 matches 10 bases. The trim removed 4 bases at V and 6 bases at J, leaving 6 bases unmatched. Germline V gene lookup returns CDR1 SGHDN and CDR2 FVKESK. CDR3 length equals 15 residues. The CDR3: CASSPRLAGFNEQFF. The CDR3 region has the DNA TGTGCCAGCAGCCCCAGACTAGCGGGTTTCAATGAGCAGTTCTTC.

In its sample, this clonotype was seen a few times. The chain links TRBV11-2 to TRBJ1-1; D not resolved. Per the germline V gene, CDR1 is SGHAT and CDR2 is FQNNGV. The CDR3 loop spans 16 amino acids. The V end was cut by 3 bases, the J end by 0 bases, with 14 bases between. CDR3 nucleotide sequence: TGTGCCAGCAGCTTGCTAATGGCCTACATGAACACTGAAGCTTTCTTT. This encodes CASSLLMAYMNTEAFF.

There are a few counts of this clonotype. The chain couples TRBV7-8 to TRBJ2-7; D is possibly TRBD2 (6 bases). The CDR3 is 16 amino acids. Germline loops: CDR1 SGHVS, CDR2 FQNEAQ. Between the trimmed V and J ends, which lost 5 bases and 4 bases, there was a span of 21 bases. The CDR3 bases are TGTGCCAGCAGCCCCCTCGGGAGCGGAGATATATACGAGCAGTACTTC. Translated: CASSPLGSGDIYEQYF. Full variable domain (rest looked up from reference TRBV7-8 and TRBJ2-7): GAGVSQSPRYKVAKRGQDVALRCDPISGHVSLFWYQQALGQGPEFLTYFQNEAQLDKSGLPSDRFFAERPEGSVSTLKIQRTQQEDSAVYLCASSPLGSGDIYEQYFGPGTRLTVT.

The V call is TRBV6-6, the J call TRBJ2-1; D gene ambiguous. This CDR3 spans 16 amino acids. V was cut by 1 base and J by 6 bases, with 16 bases left in between. The germline gives CDR1 MNHNY, CDR2 SVGAGI (reference sequence). This chain's CDR3 is CASSYYGLMNSNEQFF. The DNA of the CDR3 is TGTGCCAGCAGTTACTACGGGTTAATGAATTCCAATGAGCAGTTCTTC.

The V call is TRBV7-3, the J call TRBJ2-3; 10 bases fit TRBD2. Germline lookup yields CDR1 SGHTA and CDR2 FQGTGA. V shed 2 bases, J shed 4 bases, and the junction held 9 bases outside the gene matches. The CDR3 has 17 amino acids. Written as DNA, the CDR3 is TGTGCCAGCAGCTTAGGGTTAGCGGGAGGAAGCGCAGATACGCAGTATTTT. Residues: CASSLGLAGGSADTQYF.

The chain combines TRBV13 with TRBJ2-3; 9 positions match TRBD1. Germline CDR1 reads PRHDT; CDR2 reads FYEKMQ (reference sequence). This CDR3 is built from 16 residues. V lost 7 bases and J lost 1; bases outside the gene matches: 9. The CDR3 protein is CASIEMRTGGTDTQYF. The DNA of the CDR3 is TGTGCCAGCATTGAAATGCGGACAGGGGGCACAGATACGCAGTATTTT.

Only a few counts were recorded for this clonotype. The CDR3 sequence is CASSLSKGPDSGTDTQYF. The DNA of the CDR3 is TGTGCCAGCAGTTTATCGAAGGGACCTGACAGCGGCACAGATACGCAGTATTTT. The chain combines TRBV27 with TRBJ2-3; possibly TRBD1 or TRBD2 for D (5 bases each). V was pared by 0 bases and J by 1 base, with 17 bases between. Germline V gene lookup returns CDR1 MNHEY and CDR2 SMNVEV (reference sequence). CDR3 length equals 18 residues.

The chain employs TRBV6-6 and TRBJ1-1; D unresolved. Trimming pared 2 bases from V and 1 base from J, leaving 11 bases between. In germline, CDR1 is MNHNY, CDR2 SVGAGI (reference sequence). The CDR3 spans 15 residues. The CDR3 DNA reads as TGTGCCAGCAGTTACGACGGGTTATCGAACACTGAAGCTTTCTTT. Translation gives CASSYDGLSNTEAFF.

V and J are TRBV10-3 and TRBJ2-5; possibly TRBD1 or TRBD2 for D (5 bases each). The DNA end is a closer match to TRBJ2-7, so the J assignment may be wrong. CDR3 size: 12 residues. Germline V gene lookup returns CDR1 ENHRY and CDR2 SYGVKD. CDR3 bases: TGTGCCATCAGCCCCAGGGACGGCGAGCAGTACTTC. This sequence encodes CAISPRDGEQYF.

The table lists this clonotype with a few counts. The gene calls are TRBV28 and TRBJ1-5; D unresolved. The CDR3 has 12 residues. CDR1 and CDR2 from the germline V gene are MDHEN and SYDVKM. V lost 5 bases, J lost 5 bases, and 7 bases lay in between. The CDR3 region is CASSATDQPQHF. The CDR3 DNA follows: TGTGCCAGCAGTGCCACAGATCAGCCCCAGCATTTT.

On this clonotype: A junction boundary mismatches the germline segment, possibly from a read error. The rearrangement uses TRBV9 and TRBJ2-1, with a possible D match to TRBD1 (5 bases). Germline lookup yields CDR1 SGDLS and CDR2 YYNGEE. The CDR3 consists of 15 residues. For the CDR3, the DNA is TGTACCAGCAGCCCCAACTTATTAAGGGGCAATGAGCAGTTCTTC. Protein product: CTSSPNLLRGNEQFF.

The chain has TRBV7-2 and TRBJ1-1; D possibly corresponds to TRBD1 (6 bases). The length of the CDR3 is 13 residues. V dropped 2 bases and J dropped 6 bases, with 10 bases sitting between them. Germline CDR1 reads SGHTA; CDR2 reads FQGNSA. The CDR3 loop is CASSLYREPEAFF. CDR3 nucleotides: TGTGCCAGCAGCTTATACAGGGAACCTGAAGCTTTCTTT.

The chain uses TRBV12-3 or TRBV12-4 and TRBJ1-2; TRBD1 agrees at 9 bases. The CDR3 runs 13 residues. V was pared by 4 bases and J by 10 bases, with 7 bases of the junction left unmatched. The CDR3, as DNA: TGTGCCAGCAGTTCGGGACAGGGCAGAGACTACACCTTC. This codes for CASSSGQGRDYTF.

The V call is TRBV9, the J call TRBJ1-2, with TRBD1 matching over 8 bases. Germline loops: CDR1 SGDLS, CDR2 YYNGEE. This CDR3 has 14 residues. V lost 0 bases, J lost 6 bases, and 4 bases stayed unmatched. The CDR3 spells CASSVGDRGDGYTF. CDR3 DNA: TGTGCCAGCAGCGTAGGTGACAGGGGAGATGGCTACACCTTC.

The J gene is TRBJ2-7, the V gene TRBV4-1; D gene unclear. The V gene lost 5 bases and the J gene lost 4 bases, with 12 bases spanning the gap. The V gene's germline CDR1 is MGHRA and CDR2 YSYEKL. The CDR3 spans 13 residues. The CDR3 is CASSILQGYEQYF. DNA of the CDR3: TGCGCCAGCAGCATTCTCCAAGGGTACGAGCAGTACTTC.

This chain links TRBV7-9 with TRBJ2-2; perhaps TRBD2 as D (5 bases). The CDR3 sequence is 15 residues long. Trimming stripped 1 base from V and 4 bases from J, with 10 bases between. Germline loops: CDR1 SEHNR, CDR2 FQNEAQ (reference sequence). CDR3 bases: TGTGCCAGCAGCTTAGGGTTGAGCGGCACCGGGGAGCTGTTTTTT. Translated: CASSLGLSGTGELFF.

This chain uses TRBV25-1 with TRBJ2-1; no reliable D call. Germline V gene lookup returns CDR1 MGHDK and CDR2 SYGVNS. This CDR3 region has 14 residues. V was pared by 2 bases and J by 6 bases, with 11 bases between. The CDR3 DNA sequence: TGTGCCAGCAGTGAACCCGAAGAATCCAATGAGCAGTTCTTC. Translating gives CASSEPEESNEQFF.

The chain carries TRBV20-1 and TRBJ2-5, with D unresolved. The J call may not be correct, given that the DNA end is closer to TRBJ2-7. Germline lookup yields CDR1 DFQATT and CDR2 SNEGSKA (reference sequence). The CDR3 covers 11 residues. The CDR3 loop reads CSASDEYEQYF. In DNA, the CDR3 is TGCAGTGCTAGTGATGAATACGAGCAGTACTTC.

The table lists this clonotype with a count of one. V usage is TRBV7-8 and J usage is TRBJ2-7; D is perhaps TRBD1 or TRBD2 (6 bases each). V shed 4 bases and J shed 6 bases, with 16 bases lying between them. CDR1 SGHVS and CDR2 FQNEAQ come from the germline V gene. The CDR3 is 14 residues long. The CDR3 nucleotides read TGTGCCAGCAGCTCGAGGGGGGTCTATGGCGAGCAGTACTTC. Protein product: CASSSRGVYGEQYF.

The chain couples TRBV20-1 to TRBJ2-3; TRBD2 might be the D (6 bases). This CDR3 is built from 17 residues. V was clipped by 4 bases and J by 0 bases, with 20 bases between them. Germline CDR1 reads DFQATT; CDR2 reads SNEGSKA (reference sequence). CDR3 DNA sequence: TGCAGTGCTATGGACCCGCTGGGCGGGGTTAGCACAGATACGCAGTATTTT. It yields the protein CSAMDPLGGVSTDTQYF.

This clonotype occurred a few times. The chain uses TRBV27 and TRBJ2-1; 7 nucleotides match TRBD1. V dropped 6 bases and J dropped 4; count of bases not matched to a gene: 21. The V gene's germline CDR1 is MNHEY and CDR2 SMNVEV (reference sequence). The CDR3 is 19 residues long. The CDR3 region has the DNA TGTGCCAGCAGACTTGGGACAGCTAAATTGAGCTCCTTTTACAATGAGCAGTTCTTC. This gives the protein CASRLGTAKLSSFYNEQFF.

V usage is TRBV20-1 and J usage is TRBJ2-3, with 7 bases aligning to TRBD2. The CDR3 sequence is 15 residues long. Germline V gene data show CDR1 as DFQATT and CDR2 as SNEGSKA (reference sequence). V dropped 0 bases and J dropped 4; count of bases not matched to a gene: 7. In nucleotides, the CDR3 is TGCAGTGCTAGAGATCCTGGACTAGGGCCAGATACGCAGTATTTT. Protein product: CSARDPGLGPDTQYF.

This clonotype was seen just once. The chain employs TRBV5-1 and TRBJ2-7; D not resolved. Looked up from germline, CDR1 is SGHRS and CDR2 is YFSETQ. The CDR3 contains 14 residues. With 4 bases removed from V and 0 bases from J, the gap between germline ends came to 11 bases. For the CDR3, the DNA is TGCGCCAGCAGCACCGACCCGGGCTCCTACGAGCAGTACTTC. As protein: CASSTDPGSYEQYF.

The V and J genes are TRBV15 and TRBJ1-4; 9 bases align to TRBD1. Germline V gene data show CDR1 as LNHNV and CDR2 as YYDKDF (reference sequence). Germline trimming cut 4 bases from V and 3 bases from J; bases unmatched to any gene: 9. This CDR3 is built from 17 residues. The CDR3 protein is CATSMSGTGRSNEKLFF. DNA of the CDR3: TGTGCCACCAGCATGTCCGGGACAGGGCGGTCTAATGAAAAACTGTTTTTT.

This clonotype was seen only a few times. The gene calls are TRBV4-3 and TRBJ2-6, with D unclear. Germline CDR1 and CDR2: LGHNA and YSLEER. V lost 0 bases and J lost 4, with 10 bases in between. CDR3 size: 16 residues. The CDR3 coding sequence is TGCGCCAGCAGCCAAGAGACTGGGTACGGGGCCAACGTCCTGACTTTC. Its translation: CASSQETGYGANVLTF.

The gene calls are TRBV18 and TRBJ1-6; D remains ambiguous. Germline-derived CDR1 and CDR2 are KGHSH and LQKENI. Trimming took off 0 bases at V and 9 bases at J, with 15 bases between the two ends. The CDR3 has 16 amino acids. The CDR3 here is CASSPPVSLLGSPLHF. The CDR3 DNA reads as TGTGCCAGCTCACCACCGGTCAGCCTTTTAGGTTCACCCCTCCACTTT.

This chain uses TRBV7-9 with TRBJ2-7; 8 bases match TRBD2. Trimming at V came to 5 bases and at J to 4 bases, leaving 7 bases not matched to a gene. The V gene's germline CDR1 is SEHNR and CDR2 FQNEAQ (reference sequence). There are 14 residues in the CDR3. The CDR3 region is CASSPGLARYEQYF. The CDR3 DNA reads TGTGCCAGCAGCCCCGGACTAGCAAGGTACGAGCAGTACTTC. Together with reference TRBV7-9 and TRBJ2-7, the CDR3 gives the full variable domain: DTGVSQNPRHKITKRGQNVTFRCDPISEHNRLYWYRQTLGQGPEFLTYFQNEAQLEKSRLLSDRFSAERPKGSFSTLEIQRTEQGDSAMYLCASSPGLARYEQYFGPGTRLTVT.

V is TRBV5-1 and J is TRBJ1-4; unclear D gene. Per the germline V gene, CDR1 is SGHRS and CDR2 is YFSETQ. The V and J ends lost 5 bases and 2 bases respectively, with 10 bases between them. The CDR3 is 14 residues long. CDR3 sequence: CASSPPGTNEKLFF. CDR3 nucleotides: TGCGCCAGCAGTCCTCCGGGGACTAATGAAAAACTGTTTTTT.

V gene TRBV28 combines with J gene TRBJ2-7; D might be TRBD1 (7 bases). Germline V lookup: CDR1 MDHEN, CDR2 SYDVKM. The CDR3 covers 15 residues. The V gene lost 3 bases and the J gene lost 5 bases, with 17 bases spanning the gap. The CDR3 protein is CASSLVVGRGDEQYF. For the CDR3, the DNA is TGTGCCAGCAGTTTGGTTGTCGGCAGGGGGGACGAGCAGTACTTC.

This rearrangement joins TRBV14 to TRBJ2-7; TRBD2 is a possible D gene (5 bases). V lost 2 bases, J lost 7 bases, and 15 bases lay in between. The germline gives CDR1 SGHDN, CDR2 FVKESK. This CDR3 has 14 amino acids. CDR3 coding DNA: TGTGCCAGCAGCCAACGGGGATTGAACAATGAGCAGTACTTC. It specifies CASSQRGLNNEQYF. The variable domain in full, with the rest retrieved from reference TRBV14 and TRBJ2-7, is EAGVTQFPSHSVIEKGQTVTLRCDPISGHDNLYWYRRVMGKEIKFLLHFVKESKQDESGMPNNRFLAERTGGTYSTLKVQPAELEDSGVYFCASSQRGLNNEQYFGPGTRLTVT.